The clone carrying this T cell receptor (beta chain) was observed a single time. The antigen remains unidentified. This record belongs to a study of somatic mutations in cytotoxic T cells in rheumatoid arthritis. Study-wide results and caveats: For rheumatoid arthritis patients, CD8+ clonality increased with age, whereas it did not in healthy controls. It was found that CD8+ T-cell clonality in rheumatoid arthritis patients did not differ significantly from that in age-matched healthy controls.

Isolation of the CD4+ and CD8+ populations was accomplished via positive magnetic bead selection, with purity assessed by flow cytometry. The method was immunoSEQ multiplex PCR; TCRdb's version includes in-frame clones alone and lacks a portion of them. The table records tens of thousands of clones, around 80% of them present only once. V gave up 4 bases and J gave up 5 bases, with 15 bases separating them. Germline CDR1 is LGHNA and CDR2 is YNFKEQ. The CDR3 is 14 amino acids. The specimen sequenced was CD8+ T cells sorted from blood. This TCR derives from a man aged 35-49 years in good health. This chain links TRBV4-2 with TRBJ2-7; D unclear. The CDR3 region has the DNA TGTGCCAGCAGCCCAGATAGGTCGCCGCACGAGCAGTACTTC. Translating gives CASSPDRSPHEQYF.